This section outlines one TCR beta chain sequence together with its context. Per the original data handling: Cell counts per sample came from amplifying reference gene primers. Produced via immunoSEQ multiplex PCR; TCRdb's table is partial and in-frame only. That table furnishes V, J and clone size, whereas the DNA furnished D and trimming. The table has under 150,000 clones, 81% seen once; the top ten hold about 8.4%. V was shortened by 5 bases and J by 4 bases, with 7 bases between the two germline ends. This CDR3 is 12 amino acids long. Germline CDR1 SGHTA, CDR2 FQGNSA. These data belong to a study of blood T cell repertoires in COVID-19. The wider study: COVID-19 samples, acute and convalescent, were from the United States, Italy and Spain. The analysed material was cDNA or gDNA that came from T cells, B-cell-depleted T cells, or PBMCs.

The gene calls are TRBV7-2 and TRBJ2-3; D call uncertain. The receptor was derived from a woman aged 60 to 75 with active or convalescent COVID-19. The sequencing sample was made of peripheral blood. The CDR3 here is CASSGPSDTQYF. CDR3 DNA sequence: TGTGCCAGCAGCGGCCCCTCAGATACGCAGTATTTT.